These 5 T cell receptor beta chains came from one sample sequenced in a study of beta chain features in type 1 diabetes. cDNA synthesis used the whole RNA isolate, giving expressed TCRB sequences. TCRdb keeps only in-frame clones here, not all; method: immunoSEQ multiplex PCR. Here the sample spans over 300,000 clones, approximately 8.2% being singletons. The sample was central memory CD4+ T cells from blood. Receptors originate from a woman younger than 35 in good health.

There are a few counts of this clone. The chain combines TRBV19 with TRBJ2-6, with TRBD1 identical over 12 bases. CDR3 size: 16 residues. CDR1 is LNHDA, CDR2 SQIVND, per germline (reference sequence). With 9 bases clipped from V and 0 bases from J, the junction kept 3 bases outside the gene matches. CDR3 in amino acids: CASGGQGASGANVLTF. The CDR3 DNA sequence: TGTGCCAGCGGGGGACAGGGGGCCTCTGGGGCCAACGTCCTGACTTTC.

This chain connects TRBV7-2 to TRBJ2-5; a possible D gene is TRBD2 (5 bases). The CDR3 has 14 residues. Germline CDR1 SGHTA, CDR2 FQGNSA. Trimming left V 3 bases short and J 2 bases short, with 10 bases between. The CDR3 loop is CASSLYTGQETQYF. CDR3 bases: TGTGCCAGCAGCTTGTATACGGGACAAGAGACCCAGTACTTC.

This clone appeared many times. V gene TRBV28 combines with J gene TRBJ2-2; D is perhaps TRBD2 (6 bases). This CDR3 has 13 amino acids. V was shortened by 8 bases and J by 2 bases, with 9 bases between the two germline ends. Germline CDR1 reads MDHEN; CDR2 reads SYDVKM. CDR3 in DNA: TGTGCCAGCGGCGGGGCTAACACCGGGGAGCTGTTTTTT. Translated: CASGGANTGELFF. Supplemented by reference TRBV28 and TRBJ2-2, the full variable domain reads DVKVTQSSRYLVKRTGEKVFLECVQDMDHENMFWYRQDPGLGLRLIYFSYDVKMKEKGDIPEGYSVSREKKERFSLILESASTNQTSMYLCASGGANTGELFFGEGSRLTVL.

This clone has more than one count but fewer than ten. The chain is built from TRBV28 and TRBJ1-4; D is possibly TRBD1 (6 bases). This CDR3 is 16 amino acids long. The germline V gene has CDR1 MDHEN and CDR2 SYDVKM. The V end was cut by 4 bases, the J end by 4 bases, with 16 bases between. The chain's CDR3 is CASSSLWTADNEKLFF. The CDR3 bases are TGTGCCAGCAGTTCACTATGGACAGCCGATAATGAAAAACTGTTTTTT.

The chain links TRBV6-5 to TRBJ1-5; D remains unclear. Between the trimmed V and J ends, which lost 4 bases and 1 base, there was a span of 8 bases. The germline V gene encodes CDR1 MNHEY and CDR2 SVGAGI. CDR3 length: 14 residues. In nucleotides, the CDR3 is TGTGCCAGCAGTTCAGTTGGCAGCAATCAGCCCCAGCATTTT. This codes for CASSSVGSNQPQHF.